This section outlines one T cell receptor beta chain sequence together with its context. The data derive from a study of cytomegalovirus exposure and HLA in healthy donors. Clones were sequenced by immunoSEQ multiplex PCR, and TCRdb holds only the in-frame ones, with some missing. This sample yields approximately 170,000 clones, of which 85% are seen a single time; approximately 2.4% belongs to the top ten. Germline-derived CDR1 and CDR2 are ENHRY and SYGVKD. The CDR3 runs 15 residues. V lost 4 bases and J lost 5; bases outside the gene matches: 5. The TCR was taken from a man younger than 40 in good health and CMV-seropositive. The chain carries TRBV10-3 and TRBJ2-1; 10 bases align to TRBD1. Sequenced material: PBMCs. CDR3 protein: CAISVDRGLNNEQFF. The DNA for the CDR3 is TGTGCCATCAGTGTAGACAGGGGGCTTAACAATGAGCAGTTCTTC.